The rows below give T cell receptor beta chains drawn from one sample of a study of identical twins. TCRdb reanalysed the 5' RACE reads using MiXCR and keeps one entry per CDR3 protein. The top ten hold approximately 4.3% of the sample, which has 600,000 to 700,000 distinct CDR3 sequences, over 20% seen once. These data are also associated with another study on T cells expressing NK-cell markers.

The material sequenced was PBMCs. The receptors derive from a woman younger than 35 in good health. Each CDR3 is given with its conserved first and last residue. Each record gives: D gene, clone size, V gene, CDR3 length, J gene, CDR3 protein, CDR3 DNA. D genes are given only for firm matches. Part of the rows lack a size; the others show once, few, many or a class for expanded clones.

>-|many|TRBV9|11|TRBJ2-3
CASSVGDTQYF
TGTGCCAGCAGCGTAGGGGATACGCAGTATTTT
>TRBD1|-|TRBV7-2|14|TRBJ1-1
CASSQDRGKGEAFF
TGTGCCAGCAGCCAGGACAGGGGGAAGGGTGAAGCTTTCTTT
>TRBD1|-|TRBV4-3|14|TRBJ2-7
CASSPRQGLVELYF
TGCGCCAGCAGCCCTAGACAGGGGTTGGTGGAGTTGTACTTC
>TRBD1|few|TRBV29-1|15|TRBJ2-3
CSVALGQGITDTQYF
TGCAGCGTTGCCCTGGGACAGGGGATAACAGATACGCAGTATTTT
>-|-|TRBV20-1|12|TRBJ2-1
CSARNFHNEQFF
TGCAGTGCTCGGAACTTCCACAATGAGCAGTTCTTC
>TRBD2|-|TRBV15|16|TRBJ2-1
CATSRSPGLVNNEQFF
TGTGCCACCAGCAGAAGCCCCGGACTAGTTAACAATGAGCAGTTCTTC
>-|-|TRBV7-3|17|TRBJ2-3
CASSRGLVTRGTDTQYF
TGTGCCAGCAGCCGAGGGTTGGTCACCCGAGGCACAGATACGCAGTATTTT
>TRBD1|many|TRBV10-2|14|TRBJ1-1
CASRAGGLNTEAFF
TGCGCCAGCAGGGCAGGGGGCTTGAACACTGAAGCTTTCTTT
>-|-|TRBV12-3/TRBV12-4|14|TRBJ2-1
CASTPTTVYNEQFF
TGTGCCAGCACCCCGACTACCGTCTACAATGAGCAGTTCTTC
>-|-|TRBV2|15|TRBJ1-4
CASSKQVATNEKLFF
TGTGCCAGCAGCAAACAGGTTGCAACTAATGAAAAACTGTTTTTT
>TRBD2|once|TRBV7-8|16|TRBJ2-2
CASSLSSGGYTGELFF
TGTGCCAGCAGCTTATCTAGCGGGGGATACACCGGGGAGCTGTTTTTT
>TRBD2|-|TRBV6-5|16|TRBJ2-5
CASSYSGGTRGETQYF
TGTGCCAGCAGTTACTCGGGAGGGACTAGGGGAGAGACCCAGTACTTC
>-|-|TRBV18|16|TRBJ2-3
CASSPSGPLVTDTQYF
TGTGCCAGCTCACCAAGTGGGCCTCTGGTGACAGATACGCAGTATTTT
>-|few|TRBV7-9|15|TRBJ1-1
CASSLAGGDNTEAFF
TGTGCCAGCAGCTTAGCCGGAGGAGATAACACTGAAGCTTTCTTT
>-|-|TRBV5-1|14|TRBJ1-6
CASTTSGMNSPLHF
TGCGCCAGCACGACTTCTGGGATGAATTCACCCCTCCACTTT
>TRBD1|-|TRBV25-1|13|TRBJ1-2
CASSEQGARGYTF
TGTGCCAGCAGTGAACAGGGGGCGAGGGGCTACACCTTC
>-|few|TRBV6-1|14|TRBJ2-1
CASSRGSGPGEQFF
TGTGCCAGCAGTAGGGGGTCCGGGCCGGGTGAGCAGTTCTTC
>-|-|TRBV10-3|14|TRBJ1-1
CAISVEVGGREAFF
TGTGCCATCAGTGTAGAGGTTGGGGGCCGTGAAGCTTTCTTT
>-|many|TRBV5-1|11|TRBJ2-1
CASSSQGEQFF
TGCGCCAGCAGCTCACAGGGTGAGCAGTTCTTC
>TRBD2|-|TRBV20-1|16|TRBJ2-7
CSARAFPGLAGGLQYF
TGCAGTGCTAGAGCCTTCCCGGGACTAGCGGGGGGACTGCAGTACTTC
>-|once|TRBV12-3/TRBV12-4|15|TRBJ2-1
CASSFGQLEYNEQFF
TGTGCCAGCAGTTTCGGACAGCTGGAGTACAATGAGCAGTTCTTC
>-|-|TRBV27|14|TRBJ2-7
CASSLGLTLSEQYF
TGTGCCAGCAGCCTTGGGTTGACTCTATCCGAGCAGTACTTC
>TRBD1|-|TRBV24-1|13|TRBJ2-1
CATEGRGSNEQFF
TGTGCCACCGAGGGCAGGGGGAGCAATGAGCAGTTCTTC
>-|few|TRBV12-3/TRBV12-4|14|TRBJ2-1
CASSLDLRADEQFF
TGTGCCAGCAGTTTAGACCTACGCGCGGATGAGCAGTTCTTC
>-|-|TRBV10-3|13|TRBJ2-5
CAIGGGLGETQYF
TGTGCCATCGGAGGAGGGCTGGGGGAGACCCAGTACTTC
>-|-|TRBV25-1|15|TRBJ2-5
CASSEPGAWGETQYF
TGTGCCAGCAGTGAGCCTGGGGCGTGGGGGGAGACCCAGTACTTC
>-|few|TRBV9|15|TRBJ1-1
CASSAGGTLNTEAFF
TGTGCCAGCAGCGCCGGGGGGACATTGAACACTGAAGCTTTCTTT
>TRBD2|-|TRBV19|16|TRBJ2-1
CASSAGTSGAYNEQFF
TGTGCCAGTAGCGCCGGGACTAGCGGGGCCTACAATGAGCAGTTCTTC
>-|-|TRBV19|14|TRBJ2-4
CATRTGLAKNIQYF
TGTGCCACCAGGACGGGGTTAGCCAAAAACATTCAGTACTTC
>TRBD1|many|TRBV7-2|14|TRBJ2-7
CASSPTGDPYEQYF
TGTGCCAGCAGCCCGACAGGGGACCCCTACGAGCAGTACTTC
>TRBD1|-|TRBV4-3|16|TRBJ2-3
CASSQDRTGLKDTQYF
TGCGCCAGCAGCCAAGATCGGACAGGCCTGAAGGATACGCAGTATTTT
>TRBD2|few|TRBV20-1|15|TRBJ2-7
CSARLGTSGSYEQYF
TGCAGTGCCCGCCTTGGGACTAGCGGGTCCTACGAGCAGTACTTC
>-|-|TRBV7-9|11|TRBJ2-1
CASSRIVEQFF
TGTGCCAGCAGCCGAATAGTAGAGCAGTTCTTC
>-|few|TRBV20-1|17|TRBJ1-3
CSARSLGGTSSGNTIYF
TGCAGTGCTAGGAGTCTAGGGGGAACCAGCTCTGGAAACACCATATATTTT
>-|-|TRBV20-1|13|TRBJ2-1
CSASGGSYNEQFF
TGCAGTGCTAGCGGGGGCTCCTACAATGAGCAGTTCTTC
>TRBD1|many|TRBV5-5|14|TRBJ1-5
CASSITGVSQPQHF
TGTGCCAGCAGCATAACAGGGGTGAGTCAGCCCCAGCATTTT
>TRBD1|-|TRBV9|13|TRBJ2-1
CASSEGTASEQFF
TGTGCCAGCAGCGAAGGGACAGCTAGTGAGCAGTTCTTC
>-|few|TRBV11-3|14|TRBJ2-5
CASSTRGPRETQYF
TGTGCCAGCAGCACCCGGGGGCCGAGAGAGACCCAGTACTTC
>TRBD1|many|TRBV20-1|14|TRBJ1-2
CSARAAGGAYGYTF
TGCAGTGCTAGAGCTGCAGGGGGAGCCTATGGCTACACCTTC
>TRBD1|-|TRBV12-3/TRBV12-4|14|TRBJ2-5
CASRPTGVRETQYF
TGTGCCAGCCGTCCGACAGGGGTTCGTGAGACCCAGTACTTC
>-|-|TRBV7-9|15|TRBJ2-3
CASSPVRGPEDTQYF
TGTGCCAGCAGCCCGGTCCGGGGGCCGGAAGATACGCAGTATTTT
>TRBD1|few|TRBV10-3|15|TRBJ2-7
CAISPSGTGSGEQYF
TGTGCCATCTCCCCCTCGGGGACAGGCTCCGGCGAGCAGTACTTC
>-|-|TRBV7-9|14|TRBJ2-3
CASSSYSGRETQYF
TGTGCCAGCAGCTCCTATAGCGGTAGGGAGACGCAGTATTTT
>TRBD2|-|TRBV5-1|16|TRBJ2-2
CASSRGLAAYTGELFF
TGCGCCAGCAGCCGGGGACTAGCGGCATACACCGGGGAGCTGTTTTTT
>-|-|TRBV18|12|TRBJ1-4
CASSISGEKLFF
TGTGCCAGCTCAATTAGCGGTGAAAAACTGTTTTTT
>TRBD1|many|TRBV30|16|TRBJ1-3
CAWSVLLGGGRNTIYF
TGTGCCTGGAGTGTACTTTTAGGGGGCGGACGAAACACCATATATTTT
>-|-|TRBV5-1|13|TRBJ2-7
CASSLGPQYEQYF
TGCGCCAGCAGCTTGGGCCCACAGTACGAGCAGTACTTC
>-|-|TRBV7-2|16|TRBJ2-2
CASSSNQGAGLMELFF
TGTGCCAGCAGCTCCAACCAAGGGGCCGGACTTATGGAGCTGTTTTTT
>TRBD2|-|TRBV20-1|14|TRBJ2-5
CSASKLAGVPTQYF
TGCAGTGCTAGCAAACTAGCGGGAGTTCCAACCCAGTACTTC
>-|few|TRBV20-1|15|TRBJ1-1
CSAVSRDTVNTEAFF
TGCAGTGCTGTATCGAGGGATACAGTGAACACTGAAGCTTTCTTT
>-|few|TRBV6-1|14|TRBJ1-1
CASSKGVLMTEAFF
TGTGCCAGCAGCAAGGGGGTCCTGATGACTGAAGCTTTCTTT
>TRBD2|-|TRBV7-9|17|TRBJ2-3
CASSPPYGTSGADTQYF
TGTGCCAGCAGCCCGCCCTACGGGACTAGCGGGGCAGATACGCAGTATTTT
>TRBD1|-|TRBV11-2|15|TRBJ2-2
CASSPSTGRTGELFF
TGTGCCAGCAGCCCGTCGACAGGGCGCACCGGGGAGCTGTTTTTT
>-|few|TRBV5-1|15|TRBJ1-2
CASSLVAGRDYGYTF
TGCGCCAGCAGCTTGGTGGCAGGTCGAGACTATGGCTACACCTTC
>-|-|TRBV28|13|TRBJ1-2
CASNQQGRGGYTF
TGTGCCAGCAATCAACAGGGACGTGGAGGCTACACCTTC